The text below deals with one TCR beta chain. This specimen comes from a study of T cell changes during pregnancy in multiple sclerosis. The CDR3 is made up of 14 amino acids. With V trimmed by 8 bases and J by 2 bases, 5 bases remained unmatched. From germline, CDR1 is LNHDA and CDR2 SQIVND (reference sequence). Profiling relied on immunoSEQ multiplex PCR, and the TCRdb table lists in-frame clones only, not all of them. The repertoire has 70,000 to 95,000 clones, just over 90% of them found once; the top ten carry roughly 0.44%. The receptor was derived from a female donor with multiple sclerosis, enrolled in a pregnancy study. The chain is built from TRBV19 and TRBJ1-1; 10 bases are shared with TRBD1. Specimen: CD4+ T cells from peripheral blood mononuclear cells, collected in the second trimester of pregnancy. The CDR3 here is CASQDRGGNTEAFF. Here the CDR3 DNA reads TGTGCCAGTCAGGACAGGGGGGGTAACACTGAAGCTTTCTTT.